This T cell receptor beta chain was identified in a study of T cell responses to AZD1222 COVID-19 vaccine. The CDR3 sequence is 13 residues long. The V and J ends lost 0 bases and 4 bases respectively, with 5 bases between them. Germline V gene sequence: CDR1 MNHEY, CDR2 SMNVEV (reference sequence). Some clones are missing from TCRdb's copy, which holds only in-frame ones; the method was immunoSEQ multiplex PCR. The sample holds about 98,000 clones, roughly 90% seen once. Points from the study as a whole: Donors in the cohort were predominantly white British and more often female, and clonal diversity was possibly underestimated. Increased Spike-specific TCR breadth and depth were observed after two AZD1222 doses. Samples come after the peak T cell response, not at day 14.

This clone was counted between two and nine times. Antigen: not known. In the same sample, other DNA sequences code for this CDR3. The specimen comprised peripheral blood, sampled on day 0 of AZD1222 vaccination. The clonotype was recovered from an adult in good health. The chain employs TRBV27 and TRBJ2-3; D uncertain. CDR3 bases: TGTGCCAGCAGTTTATCCAGACCAGATACGCAGTATTTT. Translation gives CASSLSRPDTQYF.